These 13 T cell receptor beta chains share one sample of origin, sequenced in a study of blood T cell repertoires in COVID-19. The repertoire was sequenced with immunoSEQ multiplex PCR; TCRdb's copy has only in-frame clones and lacks some. The sample lists 110,000 or so clones; under 80% were seen once. Sequenced sample: peripheral blood. The receptors here all came from a man aged 50-59 years with acute or convalescent COVID-19.

V gene TRBV29-1 combines with J gene TRBJ2-7; D gene ambiguous. The CDR3 is made up of 13 amino acids. Germline CDR1 is SQVTM and CDR2 is ANQGSEA. Trimming took off 5 bases at V and 4 bases at J, with 15 bases between the two ends. CDR3 nucleotide sequence: TGCAGCGTTTGGGCAAACGAAAAATACGAGCAGTACTTC. It codes for CSVWANEKYEQYF.

The chain uses TRBV15 and TRBJ1-1; D gene uncertain. V was trimmed by 0 bases and J by 3 bases, leaving 8 bases between them. Germline V gene sequence: CDR1 LNHNV, CDR2 YYDKDF (reference sequence). This CDR3 has 14 amino acids. For the CDR3, the DNA is TGTGCCACCAGCAGAGAAGACGGGGACACTGAAGCTTTCTTT. Translating it yields CATSREDGDTEAFF. The variable domain in full, with the rest retrieved from reference TRBV15 and TRBJ1-1, is DAMVIQNPRYQVTQFGKPVTLSCSQTLNHNVMYWYQQKSSQAPKLLFHYYDKDFNNEADTPDNFQSRRPNTSFCFLDIRSPGLGDTAMYLCATSREDGDTEAFFGQGTRLTVV.

This chain connects TRBV5-1 to TRBJ2-1; weak D call: TRBD2 (6 bases). The germline CDR1 and CDR2 sequences are SGHRS and YFSETQ. Trimming pared 0 bases from V and 8 bases from J, leaving 15 bases between. This CDR3 comprises 15 residues. The CDR3 spells CASSLEVLGGDEQFF. The CDR3 DNA is TGCGCCAGCAGCTTGGAGGTGTTGGGAGGCGATGAGCAGTTCTTC.

V and J are TRBV19 and TRBJ1-5; D is undetermined. This CDR3 is 14 amino acids long. Germline V gene data show CDR1 as LNHDA and CDR2 as SQIVND (reference sequence). V lost 3 bases, J lost 4 bases, and 10 bases lay in between. CDR3 in DNA: TGTGCCAGTAGTATCGTCGCGGGGAATCAGCCCCAGCATTTT. This encodes CASSIVAGNQPQHF.

The chain links TRBV15 to TRBJ1-3; no firm D call. There are 15 residues in the CDR3. V was pared by 0 bases and J by 1 base, with 7 bases between. Germline V gives CDR1 LNHNV, CDR2 YYDKDF (reference sequence). In DNA, the CDR3 is TGTGCCACCAGCAGAGATGCGGGATCTGGAAACACCATATATTTT. It specifies CATSRDAGSGNTIYF.

This chain joins TRBV13 and TRBJ2-5, with TRBD2 matching over 10 bases. CDR1 and CDR2 from the germline V gene are PRHDT and FYEKMQ (reference sequence). The CDR3 is 15 residues long. Unmatched junction bases numbered 3, after V lost 0 bases and J lost 5 bases. CDR3 loop: CASSLGAGGQETQYF. The CDR3 DNA reads as TGTGCCAGCAGCTTAGGAGCGGGGGGGCAGGAGACCCAGTACTTC.

The V gene is TRBV12-3 or TRBV12-4, the J gene TRBJ1-1; D gene ambiguous. The CDR3 is made up of 12 amino acids. Trimming left V 3 bases short and J 4 bases short, with 6 bases between. The CDR3 sequence: CASSFWATEAFF. The DNA for the CDR3 is TGTGCCAGCAGTTTTTGGGCCACTGAAGCTTTCTTT.

The sample holds one count of this clone. V and J are TRBV27 and TRBJ1-2; the D is unclear. V was pared by 6 bases and J by 2 bases, with 22 bases between. CDR3 size: 17 residues. Per the germline V gene, CDR1 is MNHEY and CDR2 is SMNVEV (reference sequence). The CDR3 DNA follows: TGTGCCAGCAGCCGAATCTTACGTGCGGAGATCAACTATGGCTACACCTTC. Translating gives CASSRILRAEINYGYTF.

The rearrangement joins TRBV6-5 to TRBJ2-2, with D maybe TRBD2 (6 bases). The length of the CDR3 is 15 residues. The V and J ends lost 3 bases and 4 bases respectively, with 12 bases between them. Germline CDR1 and CDR2: MNHEY and SVGAGI. CDR3 bases: TGTGCCAGCAGTTATGGCCAGGGAGGCACCGGGGAGCTGTTTTTT. Its translation is CASSYGQGGTGELFF.

The chain employs TRBV27 and TRBJ2-7; 12 nucleotides match TRBD2. With 8 bases clipped from V and 4 bases from J, the junction kept 3 bases outside the gene matches. CDR1 and CDR2 (germline): MNHEY, SMNVEV (reference sequence). This CDR3 region has 13 residues. DNA of the CDR3: TGTGCCAGCGGACTAGCGGGATCGTACGAGCAGTACTTC. It encodes CASGLAGSYEQYF.

The chain joins TRBV4-2 to TRBJ1-1; 7 nucleotides match TRBD1. J lost 0 bases, V lost 0 bases, and 7 bases had no gene match. The CDR3 consists of 17 residues. CDR1 and CDR2 (germline): LGHNA, YNFKEQ. In nucleotides, the CDR3 is TGTGCCAGCAGCCAAGAAGTGGCAGGGGGTGTGAACACTGAAGCTTTCTTT. Protein product: CASSQEVAGGVNTEAFF.

V usage is TRBV11-2 and J usage is TRBJ2-3; TRBD2 agrees at 7 bases. V dropped 0 bases and J dropped 1; count of bases not matched to a gene: 1. The CDR3 spans 15 residues. CDR1 is SGHAT, CDR2 FQNNGV, per germline. The CDR3 sequence is CASSLERGGTDTQYF. CDR3 DNA: TGTGCCAGCAGCTTAGAACGGGGGGGCACAGATACGCAGTATTTT. Complete variable domain (other parts from reference TRBV11-2 and TRBJ2-3): EAGVAQSPRYKIIEKRQSVAFWCNPISGHATLYWYQQILGQGPKLLIQFQNNGVVDDSQLPKDRFSAERLKGVDSTLKIQPAKLEDSAVYLCASSLERGGTDTQYFGPGTRLTVL.

This clone was seen once. The chain has TRBV10-1 and TRBJ2-3; 7 bases are a match to TRBD1. The V and J ends lost 4 bases and 10 bases, in that order; junction bases with no gene match: 17. The germline CDR1 and CDR2 sequences are WNHNN and SYGVQD (reference sequence). The CDR3 contains 16 residues. CDR3: CASSGGEGQDRWSQYF. CDR3 DNA: TGCGCCAGCAGTGGTGGAGAAGGACAGGATCGATGGTCGCAGTATTTT.